These T cell receptor beta chains were read from a single sample in a study of long-term antiretroviral therapy in people with HIV. Libraries were prepared by immunoSEQ multiplex PCR; TCRdb keeps only in-frame clonotypes and omits some of them. The sample has 26,000 or so clones, about four fifths seen once; the top ten hold approximately 5.5%. Here the sequenced sample was unsorted PBMCs, taken 3 years after starting antiretroviral therapy. The source is a man between 18 and 29 years old with HIV. The CDR3 runs from the conserved cysteine through the conserved F or W. Each record gives: clone size, V gene, D gene, J gene, CDR3 DNA, CDR3 protein. D genes are given only for firm matches. Only some rows state a clone size, as once, few, many or a class for expanded clones.

.	TRBV7-9	.	TRBJ2-3	TGTGCCAGCAGCTTTAGGGGCACAGCTAGCACAGATACGCAGTATTTT	CASSFRGTASTDTQYF
once	TRBV7-7	TRBD2	TRBJ2-5	TGTGCTAGCAGCTTGGAGCGGGGGGGCGGGGCCCAGTACTTC	CASSLERGGGAQYF
.	TRBV6-1	.	TRBJ1-5	TGTGCCAGCAGTGGGGAAGTCGATCAGCCCCAGCATTTT	CASSGEVDQPQHF
.	TRBV9	.	TRBJ1-2	TGTGCCAGCAGCGCGACTTCGGGCCTCCTGGGGGGCTACACCTTC	CASSATSGLLGGYTF
.	TRBV5-1	.	TRBJ2-5	TGCGCCAGCAGCTTGGAATACAGAGGCCAAGAGACCCAGTACTTC	CASSLEYRGQETQYF
.	TRBV5-8	.	TRBJ1-2	TGTGCCAGCAGCTTTCCAGGGTTAGGCTACACCTTC	CASSFPGLGYTF
medium-sized	TRBV19	.	TRBJ1-3	TGTGCCAGTAGTCCCCCCGGACTGGAAAACACCATATATTTT	CASSPPGLENTIYF
once	TRBV27	.	TRBJ1-5	TGTGCCAGCAAACGGATACAGGGAATTAGTCAGCCCCAGCATTTT	CASKRIQGISQPQHF
.	TRBV7-8	.	TRBJ1-2	TGTGCCAGCAGCGATGGCCTTATATTAGGAGGGCGATATGGCTACACCTTC	CASSDGLILGGRYGYTF
.	TRBV11-1	.	TRBJ2-2	TGTGCCAGCAGCTTAGAGGGGGTTAACACCGGGGAGCTGTTTTTT	CASSLEGVNTGELFF
.	TRBV2	TRBD1	TRBJ1-1	TGTGCCAGCAGTCGGGACAGGAACACTGAAGCTTTCTTT	CASSRDRNTEAFF
.	TRBV18	.	TRBJ2-5	TGTGCCAGCTCAAGCAGGGGAGAGACCCAGTACTTC	CASSSRGETQYF
.	TRBV7-9	TRBD2	TRBJ2-5	TGTGCCAGCAGCCAACTAGCGGGGGGGAGCCCGCAGACCCAGTACTTC	CASSQLAGGSPQTQYF
.	TRBV6-5	.	TRBJ1-6	TGTGCCAGCAGTTCCGCCGACGGGAATAATTCACCCCTCCACTTT	CASSSADGNNSPLHF
.	TRBV29-1	.	TRBJ1-1	TGCAGCGTTGGCAGCCATCTTACGAACACTGAAGCTTTCTTT	CSVGSHLTNTEAFF
.	TRBV10-3	TRBD1	TRBJ2-3	TGTGCCATCAGTGAGAGGACAGGGGGCGACACAGATACGCAGTATTTT	CAISERTGGDTDTQYF
.	TRBV28	.	TRBJ1-2	TGTGCCAGCGGGGGGCAGTTGGGCTATGGCTACACCTTC	CASGGQLGYGYTF
.	TRBV9	.	TRBJ2-5	TGTGCCAGCAGCCTTAGCGAATCCCAAGAGACCCAGTACTTC	CASSLSESQETQYF
.	TRBV2	TRBD1	TRBJ2-7	TGTGCCAGCAGCGGACAGGGTTTCGAAAACGAGCAGTACTTC	CASSGQGFENEQYF
.	TRBV23-1	.	TRBJ1-5	TGCGCCAGCAGTCAATCAACGCAGGGGAATACTCATAGCAATCAGCCCCAGCATTTT	CASSQSTQGNTHSNQPQHF
.	TRBV19	TRBD1	TRBJ1-5	TGTGCCAGTAGCGGACAGGCACGAACTAATCAGCCCCAGCATTTT	CASSGQARTNQPQHF
.	TRBV6-1	.	TRBJ1-1	TGTGCCAGCAGTGTGTCTTCGGGCACTGAAGCTTTCTTT	CASSVSSGTEAFF
.	TRBV20-1	.	TRBJ2-3	TGCAGTGCGCCATCCACAGATACGCAGTATTTT	CSAPSTDTQYF
.	TRBV6-1	.	TRBJ1-1	TGTGCCAGCAGACTTGGGAAGGGGTATAACACTGAAGCTTTCTTT	CASRLGKGYNTEAFF
.	TRBV7-2	.	TRBJ1-3	TGTGCCAGCAGCATCAGGGCCTCTGGAAACACCATATATTTT	CASSIRASGNTIYF
.	TRBV7-9	.	TRBJ2-5	TGTGCCAGCAGCCCACTCCCAGGAGGAGAGACCCAGTACTTC	CASSPLPGGETQYF
.	TRBV9	TRBD1	TRBJ2-2	TGTGCCAGCAGCGGGACCAACAGGGGGTACACCGGGGAGCTGTTTTTT	CASSGTNRGYTGELFF
.	TRBV7-3	.	TRBJ2-2	TGTGCCAGCAGCCCCCAAAACACCGGGGAGCTGTTTTTT	CASSPQNTGELFF
.	TRBV5-6	.	TRBJ2-2	TGTGCCAGCACCAGGGAAAGTACCGGGGAGCTGTTTTTT	CASTRESTGELFF
.	TRBV25-1	.	TRBJ2-4	TGTGCCAGCAGTGAAGAGGGGGCCAAAAACATTCAGTACTTC	CASSEEGAKNIQYF
.	TRBV25-1	.	TRBJ2-2	TGTGCCAGCAGTGAACCACAGGGACCGAACACCGGGGAGCTGTTTTTT	CASSEPQGPNTGELFF
.	TRBV6-1	.	TRBJ2-3	TGTGCCAGCGGGTGGGGCCTTAGCACAGATACGCAGTATTTT	CASGWGLSTDTQYF
.	TRBV15	.	TRBJ1-4	TGTGCCACCAGCAGAGAAAGGTTGTCTAATGAAAAACTGTTTTTT	CATSRERLSNEKLFF
.	TRBV19	.	TRBJ2-1	TGTGCCAGTACCCCCACTAGGCTCCCCTACAATGAGCAGTTCTTC	CASTPTRLPYNEQFF
.	TRBV7-6	.	TRBJ1-2	TGTGCCAGCAGCCCCTCGAACCATGAGAGGGGCTACACCTTC	CASSPSNHERGYTF
once	TRBV4-1	TRBD1	TRBJ1-2	TGCGCCAGCAGCCCGAGACAGGGGGGAAACGGCTACACCTTC	CASSPRQGGNGYTF
.	TRBV11-2	TRBD2	TRBJ2-2	TGTGCCAGCAGCTTATTTGCGGGGGGGCGAACCGGGGAGCTGTTTTTT	CASSLFAGGRTGELFF
.	TRBV9	.	TRBJ1-1	TGTGCCAGCAGCGCCCTGGCTTCCAACACTGAAGCTTTCTTT	CASSALASNTEAFF
few	TRBV28	TRBD1	TRBJ1-5	TGTGCCAGCAGTCCGACAGGGGGCGGCAATCAGCCCCAGCATTTT	CASSPTGGGNQPQHF
.	TRBV19	.	TRBJ1-5	TGTGCCAGTAGTATTTTATTCAATCAGCCCCAGCATTTT	CASSILFNQPQHF
.	TRBV18	.	TRBJ1-2	TGTGCCAGCTCTCTAGCCGGGACGGCCTTAGTTGGCTACACCTTC	CASSLAGTALVGYTF
.	TRBV6-5	.	TRBJ2-1	TGTGCCAGCAGTCTGGGGATCGGGGATGAGCAGTTCTTC	CASSLGIGDEQFF
.	TRBV10-1	.	TRBJ1-1	TGCGCCAGCAGTGAGTGGGGGGGTGGGACTGAAGCTTTCTTT	CASSEWGGGTEAFF
once	TRBV5-1	.	TRBJ2-1	TGCGCCAGCAGCTTGGAAGGGTTTAAAGGGAATGAGCAGTTCTTC	CASSLEGFKGNEQFF
.	TRBV5-1	TRBD2	TRBJ2-3	TGCGCCAGCAGCTTGAGTCTCAGCGGGGGGCCCCCAGATACGCAGTATTTT	CASSLSLSGGPPDTQYF
.	TRBV4-2	.	TRBJ1-2	TGTGCCAGCAGCCAAGAAATTCAGGGGTCAGCCTATGGCTACACCTTC	CASSQEIQGSAYGYTF
.	TRBV18	.	TRBJ1-1	TGTGCCAGCTCTCGGGTGGAGGGCACTGAAGCTTTCTTT	CASSRVEGTEAFF
.	TRBV6-5	.	TRBJ2-7	TGTGCCAGCAGTTACTCGACGGGACTCTTGGTCTACGAGCAGTACTTC	CASSYSTGLLVYEQYF
.	TRBV9	.	TRBJ1-1	TGTGCCAGCAGCCCCCTTAAGGGCATGAACACTGAAGCTTTCTTT	CASSPLKGMNTEAFF
.	TRBV6-6	.	TRBJ1-1	TGTGCCAGCAGCTCCCAGTGGGTGAACACTGAAGCTTTCTTT	CASSSQWVNTEAFF
.	TRBV6-5	.	TRBJ2-2	TGTGCCAGCAGTTACTCGCCTGGGGAGCTGTTTTTT	CASSYSPGELFF
.	TRBV18	TRBD1	TRBJ1-5	TGTGCCAGCTCACCCCCTGGACAGGGCCCGGGGCCCCAGCATTTT	CASSPPGQGPGPQHF
.	TRBV29-1	.	TRBJ1-2	TGCAGCGTTGAAGGACCGAGTGCGGGGGATGGCTACACCTTC	CSVEGPSAGDGYTF
.	TRBV4-1	TRBD2	TRBJ2-1	TGCGCCAGCAGCCAAGTTACTAGCGCGCACAATGAGCAGTTCTTC	CASSQVTSAHNEQFF
.	TRBV5-5	.	TRBJ2-7	TGTGCCAGCAGCCTACGTTCCGTAGGCCGTTACGAGCAGTACTTC	CASSLRSVGRYEQYF